Below, 20 T cell receptor beta chains from the same sample are listed, as sequenced in a study of blood T cell repertoires in COVID-19. Clones were read by immunoSEQ multiplex PCR, and TCRdb kept only the in-frame ones, dropping some. The data contain 310,000 or so clones, roughly 87% of them seen just once; the ten biggest clones take up around 8.9%. The sequencing sample was made of PBMCs or T cells enriched from blood (not recorded which). Source of these receptors: a woman under 30 who had recovered from COVID-19.

The chain carries TRBV5-1 and TRBJ2-3, with D possibly TRBD2 on 6 matching bases. V lost 6 bases and J 2 bases, leaving 16 bases between the germline ends. There are 15 residues in the CDR3. Looked up from germline, CDR1 is SGHRS and CDR2 is YFSETQ. CDR3 region: CASTILGTATDTQYF. The CDR3 DNA follows: TGCGCCAGCACCATCTTGGGGACTGCCACAGATACGCAGTATTTT.

This clone was recorded once. The chain joins TRBV11-2 to TRBJ2-1, with TRBD1 matching 7 bases. V gave up 5 bases and J gave up 4 bases; unmatched junction bases: 5. Looked up from germline, CDR1 is SGHAT and CDR2 is FQNNGV. The CDR3 loop spans 14 amino acids. CDR3 nucleotide sequence: TGTGCCAGCAGCCTCGGGACAGATTACAATGAGCAGTTCTTC. Translated, it gives CASSLGTDYNEQFF.

This sequence joins TRBV5-1 and TRBJ2-7, with 8 bases lining up with TRBD1. CDR1 and CDR2 from the germline V gene are SGHRS and YFSETQ. The ends lost 3 bases at V and 6 bases at J; junction bases unmatched: 11. The CDR3 is made up of 15 amino acids. CDR3 DNA sequence: TGCGCCAGCAGCTCCCAGACAGGGGCCCAAAGCGAGCAGTACTTC. This gives the protein CASSSQTGAQSEQYF.

The chain employs TRBV28 and TRBJ2-7, with TRBD1 as a possible D gene (6 bases). V was trimmed by 5 bases and J by 6 bases, leaving 17 bases between them. Germline loops: CDR1 MDHEN, CDR2 SYDVKM. This CDR3 contains 14 residues. The CDR3 DNA is TGTGCCAGCAGTCCGGCGCTGGGGGCCGCCGAGCAGTACTTC. Translated, it gives CASSPALGAAEQYF.

This chain connects TRBV15 to TRBJ1-3, with TRBD1 as a possible D gene (6 bases). Germline loops: CDR1 LNHNV, CDR2 YYDKDF (reference sequence). The germline V and J ends were trimmed by 2 bases and 0 bases, with 8 bases remaining between them. This CDR3 comprises 15 residues. CDR3: CATSRNRDSGNTIYF. For the CDR3, the DNA is TGTGCCACCAGCAGAAACAGGGACTCTGGAAACACCATATATTTT.

V usage is TRBV5-8 and J usage is TRBJ1-2; 7 bases are a match to TRBD1. The CDR3 has 14 residues. Germline lookup yields CDR1 SGHTS and CDR2 YDEGEE. After removal of 0 bases from V and 8 bases from J, the junction contained 7 bases not matched to a gene. Here the CDR3 reads CASSLGGGSRGYTF. The CDR3 DNA sequence: TGTGCCAGCAGCTTGGGAGGGGGCTCCAGGGGCTACACCTTC.

The rearrangement joins TRBV11-2 to TRBJ1-6; no clear D. V shed 0 bases and J shed 5 bases, with 14 bases lying between them. The CDR3 covers 17 residues. Germline V gives CDR1 SGHAT, CDR2 FQNNGV. CDR3: CASSLEFVGENNSPLHF. For the CDR3, the DNA is TGTGCCAGCAGCTTAGAATTTGTCGGGGAAAATAATTCACCCCTCCACTTT. Combining the CDR3 with reference TRBV11-2 and TRBJ1-6 gives the whole variable domain EAGVAQSPRYKIIEKRQSVAFWCNPISGHATLYWYQQILGQGPKLLIQFQNNGVVDDSQLPKDRFSAERLKGVDSTLKIQPAKLEDSAVYLCASSLEFVGENNSPLHFGNGTRLTVT.

CDR3: CATSRNRDFDEKLFF. CDR3 nucleotides: TGTGCCACCAGCAGAAACAGGGATTTCGATGAAAAACTGTTTTTT. The chain is built from TRBV15 and TRBJ1-4; D possibly corresponds to TRBD1 (6 bases). Trimming shortened V by 2 bases and J by 6 bases, and 13 bases separated the two germline ends. Germline V gene lookup returns CDR1 LNHNV and CDR2 YYDKDF (reference sequence). This CDR3 comprises 15 residues.

A note on this clone: Other DNA sequences within the sample encode an identical CDR3. The genes are TRBV7-9 and TRBJ2-5, with 8 bases identical to TRBD1. From germline, CDR1 is SEHNR and CDR2 FQNEAQ (reference sequence). With 1 base clipped from V and 3 bases from J, the junction kept 1 base outside the gene matches. The CDR3 runs 14 residues. The CDR3 loop reads CASSLGQGKETQYF. Here the CDR3 DNA reads TGTGCCAGCAGCTTAGGACAGGGGAAAGAGACCCAGTACTTC.

The J gene is TRBJ2-1, the V gene TRBV20-1; D might be TRBD2 (6 bases). This CDR3 spans 12 amino acids. V lost 3 bases and J lost 6, with 9 bases in between. Germline assignment: CDR1 DFQATT and CDR2 SNEGSKA (reference sequence). The CDR3 DNA reads TGCAGTGCTAGTTTGGGGGGCAATGAGCAGTTCTTC. It specifies CSASLGGNEQFF.

The chain recombines TRBV2 with TRBJ2-7; perhaps TRBD2 as D (7 bases). V lost 5 bases, J lost 2 bases, and 13 bases lay in between. The CDR3 has 14 amino acids. Germline V gene sequence: CDR1 SNHLY, CDR2 FYNNEI. CDR3 nucleotide sequence: TGTGCCAGCAGTAGGGGGGGACGAACCTACGAGCAGTACTTC. Its translation is CASSRGGRTYEQYF.

This sequence joins TRBV7-2 and TRBJ1-3, with unresolved D. V lost 9 bases and J lost 0, with 9 bases in between. Per germline, CDR1 SGHTA and CDR2 FQGNSA. The CDR3 is 13 amino acids. The CDR3 spells CASGANSGNTIYF. CDR3 bases: TGTGCCAGTGGAGCCAACTCTGGAAACACCATATATTTT.

The rearrangement uses TRBV28 and TRBJ1-5; 9 positions match TRBD1. This CDR3 region has 14 residues. V was pared by 5 bases and J by 6 bases, with 5 bases of the junction left unmatched. The germline gives CDR1 MDHEN, CDR2 SYDVKM. CDR3 in amino acids: CASSAGTGRQPQHF. In DNA, the CDR3 is TGTGCCAGCAGTGCCGGGACAGGGCGTCAGCCCCAGCATTTT.

This sequence joins TRBV4-2 and TRBJ1-6; TRBD1 matches 7 bases. From germline, CDR1 is LGHNA and CDR2 YNFKEQ. The V gene end was trimmed by 0 bases and the J gene end by 8 bases; junction bases not matched to a gene: 1. This CDR3 has 14 residues. The CDR3: CASSQETGHSPLHF. CDR3 DNA: TGTGCCAGCAGCCAAGAGACAGGGCATTCACCCCTCCACTTT.

The CDR3 DNA reads TGTGCCAGCAGCTTTACAGGGGAGGACACTGAAGCTTTCTTT. This gives the protein CASSFTGEDTEAFF. The chain carries TRBV7-9 and TRBJ1-1, with 7 bases lining up with TRBD1. This CDR3 spans 14 amino acids. V was pared by 3 bases and J by 3 bases, with 4 bases of the junction left unmatched. Germline lookup yields CDR1 SEHNR and CDR2 FQNEAQ (reference sequence).

The chain recombines TRBV7-7 with TRBJ2-1; weak D call: TRBD1 (6 bases). Trimming removed 5 bases at V and 5 bases at J, with 13 bases between. Germline CDR1 SSHAT, CDR2 FNYEAQ (reference sequence). The CDR3 runs to 14 residues. The CDR3 region has the DNA TGTGCCAGCAGCCTACAGGGATATGACAATGAGCAGTTCTTC. Its protein product is CASSLQGYDNEQFF.

V and J are TRBV3-1 (or the pseudogene TRBV3-2) and TRBJ2-3; 8 bases map to TRBD2. Germline CDR1 LGHDT, CDR2 YNNKEL (reference sequence). The CDR3 length is 14 residues. V was clipped by 5 bases and J by 6 bases; unmatched bases: 7. For the CDR3, the DNA is TGTGCCAGCAGCAGAGCGGGGGCTTTGGATACGCAGTATTTT. It encodes CASSRAGALDTQYF.

This clone was recorded a few times. The chain couples TRBV18 to TRBJ1-1; the D is unclear. Germline V gene data show CDR1 as KGHSH and CDR2 as LQKENI. CDR3 length: 15 amino acids. V was shortened by 3 bases and J by 4 bases, with 15 bases between the two germline ends. CDR3 in DNA: TGTGCCAGCTCACCTCCCGCGGATAGAACCACTGAAGCTTTCTTT. Its translation is CASSPPADRTTEAFF. Using reference TRBV18 and TRBJ1-1 for the parts outside the CDR3, the full variable domain is NAGVMQNPRHLVRRRGQEARLRCSPMKGHSHVYWYRQLPEEGLKFMVYLQKENIIDESGMPKERFSAEFPKEGPSILRIQQVVRGDSAAYFCASSPPADRTTEAFFGQGTRLTVV.

V gene TRBV28 combines with J gene TRBJ2-7; 8 bases fit TRBD1. Germline trimming cut 5 bases from V and 5 bases from J; bases unmatched to any gene: 8. CDR3 length: 14 amino acids. CDR1 is MDHEN and CDR2 is SYDVKM in the germline V gene. CDR3 nucleotides: TGTGCCAGCAGTATGCGGGACAGGTCCCACGAGCAGTACTTC. Encoded protein: CASSMRDRSHEQYF.

The V gene is TRBV2, the J gene TRBJ1-5; TRBD1 matches at 9 bases. The CDR3 is 18 amino acids. Trimming cost V 2 bases and J 0 bases; bases outside gene matches: 8. From germline, CDR1 is SNHLY and CDR2 FYNNEI. The CDR3 DNA reads as TGTGCCAGCAGTGAACCCTCGGGACAGGGCGCTAGCAATCAGCCCCAGCATTTT. Protein product: CASSEPSGQGASNQPQHF.